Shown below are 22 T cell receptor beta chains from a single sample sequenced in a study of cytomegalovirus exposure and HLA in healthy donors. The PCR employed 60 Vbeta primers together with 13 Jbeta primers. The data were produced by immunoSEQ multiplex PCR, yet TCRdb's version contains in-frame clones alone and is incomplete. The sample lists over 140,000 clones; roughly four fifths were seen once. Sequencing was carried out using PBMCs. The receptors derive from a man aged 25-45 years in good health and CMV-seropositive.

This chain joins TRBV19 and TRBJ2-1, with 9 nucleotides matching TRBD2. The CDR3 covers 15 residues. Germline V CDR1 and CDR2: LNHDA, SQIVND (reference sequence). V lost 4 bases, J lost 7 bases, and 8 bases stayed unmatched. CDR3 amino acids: CASSNEAGGRNEQFF. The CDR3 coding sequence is TGTGCCAGTAGTAACGAAGCGGGAGGCCGAAATGAGCAGTTCTTC.

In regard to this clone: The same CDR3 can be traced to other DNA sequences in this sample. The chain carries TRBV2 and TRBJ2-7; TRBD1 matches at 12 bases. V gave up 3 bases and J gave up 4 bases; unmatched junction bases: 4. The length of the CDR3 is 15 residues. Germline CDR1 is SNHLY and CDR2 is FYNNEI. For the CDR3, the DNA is TGTGCCAGCAGTGAGGGACAGGGGGCGCGTTACGAGCAGTACTTC. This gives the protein CASSEGQGARYEQYF.

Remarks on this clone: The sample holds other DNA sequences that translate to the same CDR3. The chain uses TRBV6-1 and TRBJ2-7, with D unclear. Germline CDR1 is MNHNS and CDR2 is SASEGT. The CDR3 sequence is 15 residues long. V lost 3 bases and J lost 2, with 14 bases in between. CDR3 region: CASSDGQRLTYEQYF. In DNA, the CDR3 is TGTGCCAGCAGTGATGGCCAGCGTTTAACCTACGAGCAGTACTTC.

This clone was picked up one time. The CDR3: CASSLTGLSYEQYF. The CDR3 DNA reads TGCGCCAGCAGCCTAACGGGACTTTCCTACGAGCAGTACTTC. This sequence joins TRBV10-1 and TRBJ2-7; D possibly corresponds to TRBD2 (6 bases). The CDR3 totals 14 residues. V was trimmed by 6 bases and J by 1 base, leaving 13 bases between them. Per germline, CDR1 WNHNN and CDR2 SYGVQD (reference sequence).

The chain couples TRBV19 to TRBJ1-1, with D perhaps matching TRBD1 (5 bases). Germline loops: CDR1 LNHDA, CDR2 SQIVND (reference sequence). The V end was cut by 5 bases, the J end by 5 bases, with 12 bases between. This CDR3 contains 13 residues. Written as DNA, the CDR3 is TGTGCCAGTAGTGGAACGGGGGGGACTGAAGCTTTCTTT. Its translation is CASSGTGGTEAFF. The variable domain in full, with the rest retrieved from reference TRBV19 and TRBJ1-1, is DGGITQSPKYLFRKEGQNVTLSCEQNLNHDAMYWYRQDPGQGLRLIYYSQIVNDFQKGDIAEGYSVSREKKESFPLTVTSAQKNPTAFYLCASSGTGGTEAFFGQGTRLTVV.

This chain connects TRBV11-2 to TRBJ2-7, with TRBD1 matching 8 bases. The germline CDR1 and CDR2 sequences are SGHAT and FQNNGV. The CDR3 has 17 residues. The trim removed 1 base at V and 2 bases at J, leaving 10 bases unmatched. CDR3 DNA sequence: TGTGCCAGCAGCTTAGTCCCCCGGACAGGGCCCACCTACGAGCAGTACTTC. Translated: CASSLVPRTGPTYEQYF.

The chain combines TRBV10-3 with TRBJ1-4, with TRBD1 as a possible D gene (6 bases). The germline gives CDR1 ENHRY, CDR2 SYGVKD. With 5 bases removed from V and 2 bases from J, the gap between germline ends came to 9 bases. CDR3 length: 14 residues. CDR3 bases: TGTGCCATCAGTTCTCAGGGGACTAATGAAAAACTGTTTTTT. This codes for CAISSQGTNEKLFF.

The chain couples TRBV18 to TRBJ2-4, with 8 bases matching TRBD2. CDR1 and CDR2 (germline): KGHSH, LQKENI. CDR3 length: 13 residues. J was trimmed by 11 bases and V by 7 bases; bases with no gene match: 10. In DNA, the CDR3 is TGTGCCAGCTTGGTAGACGGGACTAGGGTTCAGTACTTC. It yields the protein CASLVDGTRVQYF.

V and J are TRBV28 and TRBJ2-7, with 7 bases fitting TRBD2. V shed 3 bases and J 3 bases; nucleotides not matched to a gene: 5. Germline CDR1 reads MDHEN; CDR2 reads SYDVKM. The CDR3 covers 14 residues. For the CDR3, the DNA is TGTGCCAGCAGTTTGACAGCGGGATTCTACGAGCAGTACTTC. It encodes CASSLTAGFYEQYF.

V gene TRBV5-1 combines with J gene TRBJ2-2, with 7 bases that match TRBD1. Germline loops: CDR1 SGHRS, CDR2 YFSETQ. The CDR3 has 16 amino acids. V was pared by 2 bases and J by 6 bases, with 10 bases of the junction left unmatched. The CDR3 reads CASSLLPGTASGELFF. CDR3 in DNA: TGCGCCAGCAGCTTATTACCCGGGACAGCGTCCGGGGAGCTGTTTTTT. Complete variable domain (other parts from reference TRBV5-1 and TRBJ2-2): KAGVTQTPRYLIKTRGQQVTLSCSPISGHRSVSWYQQTPGQGLQFLFEYFSETQRNKGNFPGRFSGRQFSNSRSEMNVSTLELGDSALYLCASSLLPGTASGELFFGEGSRLTVL.

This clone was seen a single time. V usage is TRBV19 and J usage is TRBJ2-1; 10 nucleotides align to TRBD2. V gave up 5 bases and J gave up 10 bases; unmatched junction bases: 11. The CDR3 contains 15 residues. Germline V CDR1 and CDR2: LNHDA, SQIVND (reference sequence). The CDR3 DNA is TGTGCCAGTAGTCGGCGAGCGGGAGGGCCTGAAGAGCAGTTCTTC. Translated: CASSRRAGGPEEQFF.

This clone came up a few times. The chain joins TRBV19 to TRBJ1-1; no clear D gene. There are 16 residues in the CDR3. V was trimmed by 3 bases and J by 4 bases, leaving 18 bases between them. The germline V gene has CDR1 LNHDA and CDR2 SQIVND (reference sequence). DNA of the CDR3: TGTGCCAGTAGTATGGGGAGAGGAAATACCTTCACTGAAGCTTTCTTT. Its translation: CASSMGRGNTFTEAFF. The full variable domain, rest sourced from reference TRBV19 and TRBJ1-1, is DGGITQSPKYLFRKEGQNVTLSCEQNLNHDAMYWYRQDPGQGLRLIYYSQIVNDFQKGDIAEGYSVSREKKESFPLTVTSAQKNPTAFYLCASSMGRGNTFTEAFFGQGTRLTVV.

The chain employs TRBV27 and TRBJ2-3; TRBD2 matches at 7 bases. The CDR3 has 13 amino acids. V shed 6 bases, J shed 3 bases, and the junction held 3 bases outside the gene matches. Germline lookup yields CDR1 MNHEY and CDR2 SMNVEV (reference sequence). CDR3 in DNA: TGTGCCAGCAGCAGGACTAGGACAGATACGCAGTATTTT. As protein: CASSRTRTDTQYF.

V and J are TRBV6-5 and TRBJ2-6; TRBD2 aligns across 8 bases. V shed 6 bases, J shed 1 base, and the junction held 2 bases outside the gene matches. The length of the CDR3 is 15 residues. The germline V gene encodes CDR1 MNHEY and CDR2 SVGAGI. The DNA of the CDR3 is TGTGCCAGCAGCGGGGGGGGATCTGGGGCCAACGTCCTGACTTTC. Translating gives CASSGGGSGANVLTF.

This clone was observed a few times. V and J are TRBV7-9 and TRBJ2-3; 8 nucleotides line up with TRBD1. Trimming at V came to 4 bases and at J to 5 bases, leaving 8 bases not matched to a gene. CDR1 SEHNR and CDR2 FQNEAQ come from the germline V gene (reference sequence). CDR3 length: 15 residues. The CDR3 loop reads CASSYQGAIKDTQYF. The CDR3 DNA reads TGTGCCAGCAGCTACCAGGGGGCTATAAAAGATACGCAGTATTTT.

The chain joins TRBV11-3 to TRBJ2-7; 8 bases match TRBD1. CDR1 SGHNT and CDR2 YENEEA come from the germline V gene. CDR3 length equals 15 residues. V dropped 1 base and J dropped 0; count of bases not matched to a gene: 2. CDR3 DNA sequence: TGTGCCAGCAGCTTAGGACAGGGGACCTCCTACGAGCAGTACTTC. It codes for CASSLGQGTSYEQYF.

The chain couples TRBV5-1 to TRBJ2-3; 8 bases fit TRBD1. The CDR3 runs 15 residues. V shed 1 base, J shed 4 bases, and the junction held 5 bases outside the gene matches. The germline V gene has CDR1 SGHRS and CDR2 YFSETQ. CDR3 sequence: CASSLRTGSPDTQYF. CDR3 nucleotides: TGCGCCAGCAGCTTGCGGACAGGGTCCCCAGATACGCAGTATTTT. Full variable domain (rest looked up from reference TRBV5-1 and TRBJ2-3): KAGVTQTPRYLIKTRGQQVTLSCSPISGHRSVSWYQQTPGQGLQFLFEYFSETQRNKGNFPGRFSGRQFSNSRSEMNVSTLELGDSALYLCASSLRTGSPDTQYFGPGTRLTVL.

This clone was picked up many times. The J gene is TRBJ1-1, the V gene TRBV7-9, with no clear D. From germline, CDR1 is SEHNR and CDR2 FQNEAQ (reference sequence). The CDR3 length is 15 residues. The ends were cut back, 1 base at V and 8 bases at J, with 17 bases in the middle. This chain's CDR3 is CASSLDRSSAEEAFF. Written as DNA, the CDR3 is TGTGCCAGCAGCTTAGATCGGTCATCGGCGGAAGAAGCTTTCTTT. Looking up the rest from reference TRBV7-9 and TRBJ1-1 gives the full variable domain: DTGVSQNPRHKITKRGQNVTFRCDPISEHNRLYWYRQTLGQGPEFLTYFQNEAQLEKSRLLSDRFSAERPKGSFSTLEIQRTEQGDSAMYLCASSLDRSSAEEAFFGQGTRLTVV.

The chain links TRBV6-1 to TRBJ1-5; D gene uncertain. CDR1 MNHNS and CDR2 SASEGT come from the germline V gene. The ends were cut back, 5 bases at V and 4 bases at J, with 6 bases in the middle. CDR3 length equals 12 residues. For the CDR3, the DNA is TGTGCCAGCAGTTGGAGAAATCAGCCCCAGCATTTT. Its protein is CASSWRNQPQHF.

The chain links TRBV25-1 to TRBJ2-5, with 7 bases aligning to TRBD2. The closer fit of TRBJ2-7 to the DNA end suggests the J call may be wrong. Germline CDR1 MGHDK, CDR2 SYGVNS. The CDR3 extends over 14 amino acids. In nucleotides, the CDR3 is TGTGCCAGCAGTGAAGCCGGACTAGCCTACGAGCAGTACTTC. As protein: CASSEAGLAYEQYF.

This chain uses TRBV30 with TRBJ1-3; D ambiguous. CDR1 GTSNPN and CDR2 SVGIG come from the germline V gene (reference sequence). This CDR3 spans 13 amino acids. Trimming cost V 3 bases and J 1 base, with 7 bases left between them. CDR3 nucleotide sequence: TGTGCCTGGAGCCCCGAGTCTGGAAACACCATATATTTT. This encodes CAWSPESGNTIYF.

The CDR3 sequence: CSVELAGTLAKNIQYF. As DNA, the CDR3 is TGCAGCGTTGAACTAGCGGGAACCCTAGCCAAAAACATTCAGTACTTC. The chain combines TRBV29-1 with TRBJ2-4, with 9 bases aligning to TRBD2. Per the germline V gene, CDR1 is SQVTM and CDR2 is ANQGSEA. Losses at the gene ends were 2 bases for V and 0 bases for J; bases not matched to a gene: 5. The CDR3 is 16 amino acids.